These T cell receptor beta chains were read from a single sample in a study of STAT3 mutations in large granular lymphocyte leukemia. Method: immunoSEQ multiplex PCR; TCRdb's copy keeps in-frame clones and lacks some. The table has several thousand clones, roughly 90% seen once; the top ten hold approximately 66%. Sequenced input: peripheral blood mononuclear cells. These receptors all come from a man in his sixties with T-cell large granular lymphocyte leukemia. Some clones in this sample may be carry-over from other donors' samples. Both conserved end residues are part of each CDR3. Each record gives: clone size, V gene, J gene, D gene, CDR3 protein, CDR3 DNA. The D gene is left open where the match is weak. Clone size is not always given. Where it is, it says once, few, many or a class for expanded clones.

>-|TRBV15|TRBJ1-5|-
CATSSDSHSNQPQHF
TGTGCCACCAGCAGTGACAGTCATAGCAATCAGCCCCAGCATTTT
>-|TRBV9|TRBJ2-1|TRBD2
CASSPDPRGYNNEQFF
TGTGCCAGCAGCCCTGACCCGCGGGGGTATAATAATGAGCAGTTCTTC
>-|TRBV19|TRBJ1-6|-
CASSPYNSPLHF
TGTGCCAGTAGCCCTTATAATTCACCCCTCCACTTT
>-|TRBV18|TRBJ2-3|TRBD2
CASSPSRLALEADTQYF
TGTGCCAGCTCTCCTTCCCGACTAGCCTTGGAGGCAGATACGCAGTATTTT
>-|TRBV5-1|TRBJ2-1|TRBD2
CASTQLAGGHNEQFF
TGCGCCAGCACCCAACTAGCGGGAGGACACAATGAGCAGTTCTTC
>few|TRBV25-1|TRBJ2-1|-
CASSESGSYNEQFF
TGTGCCAGCAGTGAATCCGGGTCTTACAATGAGCAGTTCTTC
>-|TRBV9|TRBJ2-5|-
CASRVETQYF
TGTGCCAGCAGAGTAGAGACCCAGTACTTC
>-|TRBV30|TRBJ2-3|-
CAWYGFRSTDTQYF
TGTGCCTGGTACGGTTTTCGGAGCACAGATACGCAGTATTTT
>-|TRBV6-6|TRBJ1-2|-
CASRSLLNYGYTF
TGTGCCAGCAGATCGCTCCTTAACTATGGCTACACCTTC
>-|TRBV7-9|TRBJ2-3|TRBD2
CASRQPPGAGDEDTQYF
TGTGCCAGCAGACAACCCCCAGGAGCGGGAGATGAGGATACGCAGTATTTT
>-|TRBV5-1|TRBJ2-2|-
CASSLDLTGELFF
TGCGCCAGCAGCTTGGATCTGACCGGGGAGCTGTTTTTT
>-|TRBV7-3|TRBJ1-2|TRBD1
CASSPSPGTGSSYTF
TGTGCCAGCAGCCCATCCCCGGGGACAGGGTCTTCGTACACCTTC
>once|TRBV18|TRBJ1-2|TRBD1
CASSPIPLTGGYGYTF
TGTGCCAGCTCACCCATCCCCTTGACAGGGGGCTATGGCTACACCTTC
>-|TRBV5-1|TRBJ1-1|-
CASSFLSGGNTEAFF
TGCGCCAGCAGCTTCCTGAGCGGAGGGAACACTGAAGCTTTCTTT
>few|TRBV10-2|TRBJ2-7|-
CASRVADYEQYF
TGCGCCAGCAGAGTAGCGGACTACGAGCAGTACTTC
>once|TRBV15|TRBJ1-5|TRBD1
CATSPQGARQPQHF
TGTGCCACCAGTCCACAGGGGGCCAGACAGCCCCAGCATTTT
>-|TRBV7-6|TRBJ2-1|-
CASSRMEGSYNEQFF
TGTGCCAGCAGCCGAATGGAGGGTTCCTACAATGAGCAGTTCTTC
>-|TRBV5-4|TRBJ2-7|-
CASSLSPTEQYF
TGTGCCAGCAGCTTAAGTCCCACCGAGCAGTACTTC
>-|TRBV7-9|TRBJ1-6|TRBD1
CATQGTGNSPLHF
TGTGCCACCCAGGGGACAGGGAATTCACCCCTCCACTTT
>once|TRBV28|TRBJ1-5|TRBD1
CASSLTWDRGSQPQHF
TGTGCCAGCAGTTTAACCTGGGACAGGGGGAGCCAGCCCCAGCATTTT
>-|TRBV20-1|TRBJ2-2|-
CSATNTGELFF
TGCAGTGCCACGAACACCGGGGAGCTGTTTTTT
>-|TRBV27|TRBJ2-5|-
CASSLYGYQETQYF
TGTGCCAGCAGTTTATATGGTTACCAAGAGACCCAGTACTTC
>-|TRBV5-1|TRBJ2-7|TRBD2
CASSLGTSVHEQYF
TGCGCCAGCAGCTTGGGGACTAGCGTACACGAGCAGTACTTC
>once|TRBV19|TRBJ2-7|-
CASRSAPSSYEQYF
TGTGCCAGTAGGAGTGCACCGAGCTCCTACGAGCAGTACTTC
>-|TRBV28|TRBJ1-2|TRBD1
CASIPPTGSYGYTF
TGTGCCAGCATTCCCCCGACAGGGAGCTATGGCTACACCTTC
>-|TRBV25-1|TRBJ2-1|-
CASSSASGLADEQFF
TGTGCCAGCAGCTCAGCCTCGGGACTTGCCGATGAGCAGTTCTTC
>-|TRBV19|TRBJ1-5|-
CASSMVRILSNQPQHF
TGTGCCAGTAGTATGGTCAGGATACTTAGCAATCAGCCCCAGCATTTT
>-|TRBV7-3|TRBJ2-5|TRBD2
CASSPTSGQETQYF
TGTGCCAGCAGCCCAACTAGCGGCCAAGAGACCCAGTACTTC
>-|TRBV6-5|TRBJ2-7|-
CASGRTVSYEQYF
TGTGCCAGCGGACGGACGGTTAGTTACGAGCAGTACTTC
>once|TRBV5-1|TRBJ2-3|-
CASSADPGADTQYF
TGCGCCAGCAGCGCGGACCCCGGAGCAGATACGCAGTATTTT
>-|TRBV5-1|TRBJ1-1|TRBD1
CASSAGTASEAFF
TGCGCCAGCAGCGCAGGGACAGCGTCTGAAGCTTTCTTT
>-|TRBV5-4|TRBJ2-7|-
CASSPRGTYEQYF
TGTGCCAGCAGCCCCCGGGGTACGTACGAGCAGTACTTC
>-|TRBV7-9|TRBJ2-1|-
CASSFWGKNEQFF
TGTGCCAGCAGCTTCTGGGGTAAGAATGAGCAGTTCTTC
>-|TRBV27|TRBJ1-2|TRBD1
CASSPWTGVNYGYTF
TGTGCCAGCAGTCCCTGGACAGGGGTTAACTATGGCTACACCTTC
>-|TRBV7-2|TRBJ1-2|-
CASSSRKGGGYTF
TGTGCCAGCAGCTCGCGGAAGGGGGGTGGCTACACCTTC
>-|TRBV7-3|TRBJ2-7|-
CASNRDAGYDEQYF
TGTGCCAGCAACCGGGACGCCGGTTACGACGAGCAGTACTTC
>-|TRBV27|TRBJ1-1|-
CASSSASAGNTEAFF
TGTGCCAGCAGTTCAGCCTCGGCGGGGAACACTGAAGCTTTCTTT
>-|TRBV5-4|TRBJ1-1|-
CASSLDTGGGPTEAFF
TGTGCCAGCAGCTTGGACACAGGAGGGGGGCCCACTGAAGCTTTCTTT
>-|TRBV10-2|TRBJ1-5|-
CASSPNSNQPQHF
TGCGCCAGCAGCCCTAATAGCAATCAGCCCCAGCATTTT
>-|TRBV7-3|TRBJ2-5|TRBD2
CASSSGTSEGGETQYF
TGTGCCAGCAGCTCAGGGACTAGCGAAGGAGGAGAGACCCAGTACTTC
>-|TRBV4-1|TRBJ1-1|-
CASSQLNRVSEAFF
TGCGCCAGCAGCCAACTAAACAGGGTCTCTGAAGCTTTCTTT
>-|TRBV6-5|TRBJ1-2|-
CASSPAGQGNYGYTF
TGTGCCAGCAGTCCCGCCGGGCAGGGGAACTATGGCTACACCTTC
>-|TRBV28|TRBJ2-6|-
CASSLYREGANVLTF
TGTGCCAGCAGTTTATACAGGGAGGGGGCCAACGTCCTGACTTTC
>-|TRBV23-1|TRBJ2-3|-
CASSGLGTGDTQYF
TGCGCCAGCAGTGGTCTGGGGACGGGGGATACGCAGTATTTT
>-|TRBV28|TRBJ2-7|-
CASRPRDASVYEQYF
TGTGCCAGCAGGCCACGGGACGCCTCAGTCTACGAGCAGTACTTC
>-|TRBV5-1|TRBJ2-3|-
CASSLGYGEGTDTQYF
TGCGCCAGCAGCTTGGGTTACGGGGAGGGCACAGATACGCAGTATTTT
>-|TRBV5-1|TRBJ2-7|-
CASSLGPTSYEQYF
TGCGCCAGCAGCTTGGGGCCTACCTCCTACGAGCAGTACTTC
>-|TRBV4-2|TRBJ2-7|TRBD2
CASSQVPTSGSSYEQYF
TGTGCCAGCAGCCAAGTTCCGACTAGCGGGAGCTCCTACGAGCAGTACTTC
>few|TRBV6-1|TRBJ1-6|TRBD1
CASTVSQGNSPLHF
TGTGCCAGCACCGTTTCACAGGGGAATTCACCCCTCCACTTT
>-|TRBV5-1|TRBJ2-5|-
CASSLLGAGQETQYF
TGCGCCAGCAGCTTGTTGGGAGCTGGGCAAGAGACCCAGTACTTC
>-|TRBV5-4|TRBJ1-3|-
CASSLRGDSGNTIYF
TGTGCCAGCAGCTTGCGGGGGGATTCTGGAAACACCATATATTTT
>-|TRBV5-1|TRBJ2-2|-
CASEDKPQDGTGELFF
TGCGCCAGCGAGGACAAACCCCAAGACGGCACCGGGGAGCTGTTTTTT
>few|TRBV5-1|TRBJ1-2|TRBD1
CASSFPGTGGGYTF
TGCGCCAGCAGCTTCCCCGGGACAGGGGGCGGCTACACCTTC